The 4 T cell receptor beta chains presented below share a single source sample, sequenced in a study of Tregs in tolerant kidney transplant recipients. Assay used: immunoSEQ multiplex PCR; TCRdb lists only in-frame clones, some missing. The data contain some 240,000 clones, about four fifths of them singletons. The sequencing sample was made of CD4+ T cells from blood. The receptors were gathered from a human donor in good health.

This clone was seen just once. V is TRBV18 and J is TRBJ1-4; possibly TRBD1 for D (5 bases). The CDR3 has 13 amino acids. CDR1 is KGHSH, CDR2 LQKENI, per germline. The V end was cut by 5 bases, the J end by 5 bases, with 9 bases between. CDR3 in amino acids: CASSSGPNEKLFF. The CDR3 region has the DNA TGTGCCAGCTCATCGGGACCGAATGAAAAACTGTTTTTT.

The rearrangement uses TRBV7-6 and TRBJ1-1; a possible D gene is TRBD1 (5 bases). CDR1 and CDR2 from the germline V gene are SGHVS and FNYEAQ. The CDR3 is made up of 15 amino acids. The ends were cut back, 1 base at V and 4 bases at J, with 13 bases in the middle. The CDR3 nucleotides read TGTGCCAGCAGCTTAGTAGGGATCCAGGGCACTGAAGCTTTCTTT. The encoded protein is CASSLVGIQGTEAFF.

The V call is TRBV9, the J call TRBJ1-2, with TRBD1 identical over 7 bases. Germline assignment: CDR1 SGDLS and CDR2 YYNGEE. Trimming took 0 bases from V and 8 from J; bases not matched to a gene: 7. The CDR3 length is 14 residues. This chain's CDR3 is CASSVATGSQGYTF. As DNA, the CDR3 is TGTGCCAGCAGCGTAGCGACAGGGTCACAGGGCTACACCTTC.

The sample holds one count of this clone. The chain has TRBV9 and TRBJ2-3, with 7 positions matching TRBD2. Germline CDR1 is SGDLS and CDR2 is YYNGEE. J gave up 8 bases and V 0 bases, and 6 bases lay outside the gene matches. CDR3 size: 14 residues. CDR3 nucleotides: TGTGCCAGCAGCGTAGGGGGGACTATGGGTACGCAGTATTTT. The encoded protein is CASSVGGTMGTQYF.